This T cell receptor beta chain comes out of a study of identical twins. The germline gives CDR1 SGHTA, CDR2 FQGNSA. The CDR3 contains 13 residues. The V end was cut by 3 bases, the J end by 0 bases, with 4 bases between. In this sample, this clonotype turned up many times. Its antigen remains unknown. Using its own MiXCR run on the 5' RACE reads, TCRdb lists one record per CDR3 protein. This table holds approximately 210,000 distinct CDR3 sequences, more than 15% found once. Study observations and caveats: Conclusions were drawn cross-sectionally by statistical analysis, without following the same donors.

This sample also belongs to another study, concerning T cells expressing NK-cell markers.

The chain is built from TRBV7-2 and TRBJ2-3; no clear D. The sequence was collected from a woman aged 18 to 35 in good health. Sample: CD8+ T cells sorted from blood. CDR3 in amino acids: CASSFLSTDTQYF. CDR3 DNA: TGTGCCAGCAGCTTTTTAAGCACAGATACGCAGTATTTT.